This T cell receptor beta chain was obtained from a study of blood T cell repertoires in COVID-19. Study details: There were acute and convalescent COVID-19 samples, and they came from the United States, Italy and Spain.

Generated by immunoSEQ multiplex PCR, the TCRdb table keeps only in-frame clones and is missing some. This table has 280,000 or so clones, roughly 85% appearing once. V was shortened by 8 bases and J by 2 bases, with 14 bases between the two germline ends. This CDR3 contains 14 residues. The germline V gene encodes CDR1 WSHSY and CDR2 SAAADI. V usage is TRBV10-2 and J usage is TRBJ2-3; no clear D. Specimen: PBMCs or T cells enriched from blood (not recorded which). The clonotype originates from a woman in her 50s who had recovered from COVID-19. In DNA form, the CDR3 reads TGCGCCAGCCGAAGCCGACAAGACACAGATACGCAGTATTTT. Translated, it gives CASRSRQDTDTQYF.